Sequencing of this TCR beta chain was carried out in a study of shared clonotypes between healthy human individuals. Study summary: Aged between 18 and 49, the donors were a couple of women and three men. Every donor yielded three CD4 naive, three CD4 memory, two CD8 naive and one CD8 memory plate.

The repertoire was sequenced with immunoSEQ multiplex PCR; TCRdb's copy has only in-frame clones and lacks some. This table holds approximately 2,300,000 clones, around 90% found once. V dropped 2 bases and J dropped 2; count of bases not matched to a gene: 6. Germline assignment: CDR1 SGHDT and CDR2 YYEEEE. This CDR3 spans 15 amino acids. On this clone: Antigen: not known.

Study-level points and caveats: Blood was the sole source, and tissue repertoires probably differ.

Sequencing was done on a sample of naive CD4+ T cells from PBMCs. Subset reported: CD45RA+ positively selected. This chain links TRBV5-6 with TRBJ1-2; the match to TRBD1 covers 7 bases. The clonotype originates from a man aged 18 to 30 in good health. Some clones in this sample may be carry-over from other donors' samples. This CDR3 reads CASSLGPTGNYGYTF. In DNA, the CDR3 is TGTGCCAGCAGCTTAGGTCCGACAGGGAACTATGGCTACACCTTC.